One sample yielded the 17 T cell receptor beta chains listed below, sequenced in a study of cytomegalovirus exposure and HLA in healthy donors. The PCR employed 60 Vbeta primers together with 13 Jbeta primers. Sequencing used immunoSEQ multiplex PCR; TCRdb keeps in-frame clones, though not all of them. This repertoire shows 120,000 or so clones, about 83% found once; its top ten account for roughly 3.6%. Material for sequencing was PBMCs. Receptor source: a man in his thirties or forties in good health and CMV-seronegative.

This sequence joins TRBV27 and TRBJ1-1; 8 positions match TRBD1. Per the germline V gene, CDR1 is MNHEY and CDR2 is SMNVEV (reference sequence). This CDR3 has 15 amino acids. With 0 bases clipped from V and 4 bases from J, the junction kept 4 bases outside the gene matches. The CDR3 sequence is CASSLSRGLGTEAFF. CDR3 DNA sequence: TGTGCCAGCAGTTTATCCAGGGGGCTGGGCACTGAAGCTTTCTTT.

The chain employs TRBV15 and TRBJ1-5; no firm D call. CDR1 is LNHNV, CDR2 YYDKDF, per germline (reference sequence). CDR3 length: 14 residues. V lost 1 base and J 2 bases, leaving 6 bases between the germline ends. The CDR3 reads CATSRVSGNQPQHF. DNA of the CDR3: TGTGCCACCAGCAGAGTGTCAGGCAATCAGCCCCAGCATTTT.

V usage is TRBV5-6 and J usage is TRBJ2-5; TRBD1 aligns across 9 bases. CDR1 is SGHDT and CDR2 is YYEEEE in the germline V gene. The CDR3 sequence is 17 residues long. Trimming took 1 base from V and 5 from J; bases not matched to a gene: 12. For the CDR3, the DNA is TGTGCCAGCAGCTTGTCAACCTGGACAGGGGCGAGTGAGACCCAGTACTTC. Translation gives CASSLSTWTGASETQYF.

The genes are TRBV13 and TRBJ2-1; TRBD2 agrees at 11 bases. The junction had 13 bases not matched to a gene; V was cut back by 5 bases and J by 4 bases. The germline V gene encodes CDR1 PRHDT and CDR2 FYEKMQ (reference sequence). The CDR3 is made up of 18 amino acids. CDR3 residues: CASSVYDPGTSGYNEQFF. The CDR3 coding sequence is TGTGCCAGCAGCGTCTATGACCCCGGGACTAGCGGTTACAATGAGCAGTTCTTC. The full variable domain, with the rest looked up from reference TRBV13 and TRBJ2-1, is AAGVIQSPRHLIKEKRETATLKCYPIPRHDTVYWYQQGPGQDPQFLISFYEKMQSDKGSIPDRFSAQQFSDYHSELNMSSLELGDSALYFCASSVYDPGTSGYNEQFFGPGTRLTVL.

The V and J genes are TRBV27 and TRBJ2-7, with D possibly matching TRBD2 (6 bases). The V gene lost 6 bases and the J gene lost 4 bases, with 16 bases spanning the gap. Germline V CDR1 and CDR2: MNHEY, SMNVEV (reference sequence). The CDR3 extends over 14 amino acids. The CDR3 reads CASREGLENYEQYF. In nucleotides, the CDR3 is TGTGCCAGCAGGGAGGGACTTGAAAATTACGAGCAGTACTTC.

This clone appeared a few times. This chain connects TRBV13 to TRBJ2-3; 11 nucleotides agree with TRBD1. The CDR3 covers 15 residues. Losses at the gene ends were 6 bases for V and 5 bases for J; bases not matched to a gene: 7. The germline gives CDR1 PRHDT, CDR2 FYEKMQ (reference sequence). CDR3 sequence reads: CASSIGQGARDTQYF. The CDR3 DNA sequence: TGTGCCAGCAGTATCGGACAGGGGGCGAGAGATACGCAGTATTTT.

The chain links TRBV5-1 to TRBJ1-6, with TRBD1 as a possible D gene (6 bases). CDR3 length: 15 amino acids. Per the germline V gene, CDR1 is SGHRS and CDR2 is YFSETQ. V dropped 4 bases and J dropped 7 bases, with 15 bases sitting between them. The CDR3 sequence: CASSTRQAANSPLHF. The CDR3 DNA reads as TGCGCCAGCAGCACCCGACAGGCCGCCAATTCACCCCTCCACTTT. The entire variable domain, with the rest obtained from reference TRBV5-1 and TRBJ1-6, is as follows: KAGVTQTPRYLIKTRGQQVTLSCSPISGHRSVSWYQQTPGQGLQFLFEYFSETQRNKGNFPGRFSGRQFSNSRSEMNVSTLELGDSALYLCASSTRQAANSPLHFGNGTRLTVT.

This clone has a handful of counts. The gene calls are TRBV11-2 and TRBJ1-4, with D possibly matching TRBD1 (6 bases). Germline V CDR1 and CDR2: SGHAT, FQNNGV. V was shortened by 3 bases and J by 8 bases, with 10 bases between the two germline ends. This CDR3 is built from 13 residues. As DNA, the CDR3 is TGTGCCAGCAGCTTGGACAGATGGGAAAAACTGTTTTTT. It is translated as CASSLDRWEKLFF.

This clone is a singleton in its sample. The V and J genes are TRBV30 and TRBJ1-4; D is unresolved. V shed 0 bases and J shed 7 bases, with 12 bases lying between them. This CDR3 spans 14 amino acids. Germline loops: CDR1 GTSNPN, CDR2 SVGIG (reference sequence). The CDR3: CAWSVPVNPEKLFF. The CDR3 DNA reads as TGTGCCTGGAGTGTACCAGTGAACCCTGAAAAACTGTTTTTT.

Only a few counts were recorded for this clone. The CDR3 sequence is CASSYGTGGITLELFF. CDR3 bases: TGCGCCAGCAGCTACGGGACAGGCGGAATCACTTTGGAGCTGTTTTTT. The chain has TRBV5-1 and TRBJ2-2; 8 positions agree with TRBD1. The CDR3 loop spans 16 amino acids. The trim removed 3 bases at V and 10 bases at J, leaving 14 bases unmatched. The germline V gene encodes CDR1 SGHRS and CDR2 YFSETQ.

The genes are TRBV7-3 and TRBJ1-2; 9 bases agree with TRBD1. CDR1 and CDR2 (germline): SGHTA, FQGTGA. J was trimmed by 4 bases and V by 5 bases; bases with no gene match: 2. The CDR3 is made up of 13 amino acids. The CDR3 DNA reads as TGTGCCAGCAGCACGACAGGGGGCTATGGCTACACCTTC. Protein: CASSTTGGYGYTF.

DNA of the CDR3: TGTGCCAGCAGCATACAGGGGGCGAGGGACACTGAAGCTTTCTTT. Amino acid sequence: CASSIQGARDTEAFF. V usage is TRBV5-5 and J usage is TRBJ1-1; TRBD1 matches 9 bases. This CDR3 is 15 amino acids long. After removal of 4 bases from V and 3 bases from J, the junction contained 7 bases not matched to a gene. Germline loops: CDR1 SGHKS, CDR2 YYEKEE (reference sequence).

Within the sample, this clone is medium-sized (0.01 to 0.1%). V and J are TRBV7-2 and TRBJ2-3; 7 bases map to TRBD2. Losses at the gene ends were 3 bases for V and 1 base for J; bases not matched to a gene: 4. Germline CDR1 reads SGHTA; CDR2 reads FQGNSA. The CDR3 has 15 residues. The CDR3 sequence is CASSFRAGRTDTQYF. CDR3 in DNA: TGTGCCAGCAGCTTCCGAGCGGGACGCACAGATACGCAGTATTTT. Full variable domain (rest looked up from reference TRBV7-2 and TRBJ2-3): GAGVSQSPSNKVTEKGKDVELRCDPISGHTALYWYRQSLGQGLEFLIYFQGNSAPDKSGLPSDRFSAERTGGSVSTLTIQRTQQEDSAVYLCASSFRAGRTDTQYFGPGTRLTVL.

This clone was counted a few times. The genes are TRBV7-2 and TRBJ1-2; 7 positions agree with TRBD1. V shed 0 bases and J 3 bases; nucleotides not matched to a gene: 13. Germline CDR1 and CDR2: SGHTA and FQGNSA. The CDR3 extends over 18 amino acids. The CDR3 DNA is TGTGCCAGCAGCTTAGCGCGACAGGGAGCCGTCGGTGACTATGGCTACACCTTC. This codes for CASSLARQGAVGDYGYTF.

CDR3 DNA sequence: TGCGCCAGCAGCGCCGGGGACTTTGGCACTGAAGCTTTCTTT. Translating gives CASSAGDFGTEAFF. V is TRBV5-1 and J is TRBJ1-1, with a tentative D call TRBD1 (5 bases). The V and J ends lost 4 bases and 4 bases respectively, with 14 bases between them. Germline CDR1 is SGHRS and CDR2 is YFSETQ. This CDR3 contains 14 residues.

The genes are TRBV7-2 and TRBJ1-6; 7 bases are shared with TRBD1. Trimming cost V 6 bases and J 8 bases; bases outside gene matches: 1. The germline gives CDR1 SGHTA, CDR2 FQGNSA. The CDR3 contains 12 residues. The CDR3 loop reads CASRGTDSPLHF. The CDR3 DNA is TGTGCCAGCAGGGGGACAGATTCACCCCTCCACTTT.

The chain is built from TRBV4-1 and TRBJ2-7; 9 bases align to TRBD1. V was clipped by 1 base and J by 7 bases; unmatched bases: 8. Germline V gene lookup returns CDR1 MGHRA and CDR2 YSYEKL. The CDR3 covers 15 residues. Here the CDR3 reads CASSQAGQGFGEQYF. The CDR3 DNA reads TGCGCCAGCAGCCAAGCGGGACAGGGCTTCGGGGAGCAGTACTTC.